The 23 T cell receptor beta chains below were found in one sample sequenced in a study of OX40 agonist ivuxolimab in advanced cancers. TCRdb's table, derived via immunoSEQ multiplex PCR, lists solely in-frame clones and lacks some. The sample lists 65,000 to 90,000 clones, around 90% seen once, with over 9.5% in the top ten. Here the sequenced sample was CD4+ or CD8+ T cells sorted from blood, taken in a trial of the OX40 agonist ivuxolimab. The source is an adult with an advanced solid tumor such as melanoma, head and neck, liver or kidney cancer.

The chain employs TRBV29-1 and TRBJ2-3, with 7 nucleotides matching TRBD1. The CDR3 length is 12 residues. Germline V gene lookup returns CDR1 SQVTM and CDR2 ANQGSEA. V was clipped by 7 bases and J by 5 bases; unmatched bases: 6. The CDR3 coding sequence is TGCAGCGGCCTCTACAGGGGAGATACGCAGTATTTT. Amino acids: CSGLYRGDTQYF.

This chain connects TRBV2 to TRBJ1-1; 7 nucleotides align to TRBD1. The germline CDR1 and CDR2 sequences are SNHLY and FYNNEI. The CDR3 is 14 residues long. V lost 5 bases, J lost 0 bases, and 3 bases stayed unmatched. The chain's CDR3 is CASSPGQLNTEAFF. DNA for the CDR3: TGTGCCAGCAGTCCGGGACAGTTGAACACTGAAGCTTTCTTT.

The chain has TRBV5-1 and TRBJ2-1; 9 bases line up with TRBD2. Losses at the gene ends were 2 bases for V and 3 bases for J; bases not matched to a gene: 6. Germline loops: CDR1 SGHRS, CDR2 YFSETQ. This CDR3 has 16 residues. The CDR3 DNA reads TGCGCCAGCAGCTTAGGCCTAGCGGGGTTCTACAATGAGCAGTTCTTC. This gives the protein CASSLGLAGFYNEQFF. Full variable domain (missing parts from reference TRBV5-1 and TRBJ2-1): KAGVTQTPRYLIKTRGQQVTLSCSPISGHRSVSWYQQTPGQGLQFLFEYFSETQRNKGNFPGRFSGRQFSNSRSEMNVSTLELGDSALYLCASSLGLAGFYNEQFFGPGTRLTVL.

This sequence joins TRBV9 and TRBJ2-3, with D hard to call. Looked up from germline, CDR1 is SGDLS and CDR2 is YYNGEE. CDR3 length: 11 residues. Trimming took off 0 bases at V and 8 bases at J, with 4 bases between the two ends. CDR3 coding DNA: TGTGCCAGCAGCGTAGGACCTACGCAGTATTTT. Protein sequence: CASSVGPTQYF. Supplemented by reference TRBV9 and TRBJ2-3, the full variable domain reads DSGVTQTPKHLITATGQRVTLRCSPRSGDLSVYWYQQSLDQGLQFLIQYYNGEERAKGNILERFSAQQFPDLHSELNLSSLELGDSALYFCASSVGPTQYFGPGTRLTVL.

V usage is TRBV28 and J usage is TRBJ2-7, with 7 bases aligning to TRBD1. V shed 6 bases and J 0 bases; nucleotides not matched to a gene: 5. Germline CDR1 reads MDHEN; CDR2 reads SYDVKM. This CDR3 is 14 amino acids long. CDR3 nucleotide sequence: TGTGCCAGCAGGCTACAGGGGTCCTCCTACGAGCAGTACTTC. Amino acids: CASRLQGSSYEQYF.

The genes are TRBV7-9 and TRBJ2-5, with 14 bases matching TRBD2. CDR1 is SEHNR, CDR2 FQNEAQ, per germline (reference sequence). There are 17 residues in the CDR3. V lost 5 bases to trimming and J lost 1 base; unmatched junction nucleotides: 6. The CDR3 bases are TGTGCCAGCAGCGGGGGACTAGCGGGGGCGACCCAAGAGACCCAGTACTTC. This translates into CASSGGLAGATQETQYF. The entire variable domain, with the rest obtained from reference TRBV7-9 and TRBJ2-5, is as follows: DTGVSQNPRHKITKRGQNVTFRCDPISEHNRLYWYRQTLGQGPEFLTYFQNEAQLEKSRLLSDRFSAERPKGSFSTLEIQRTEQGDSAMYLCASSGGLAGATQETQYFGPGTRLLVL.

This clone was counted once. V is TRBV29-1 and J is TRBJ2-7; 7 bases agree with TRBD1. Trimming cost V 4 bases and J 0 bases; bases outside gene matches: 3. CDR1 is SQVTM and CDR2 is ANQGSEA in the germline V gene. The CDR3 extends over 13 amino acids. The CDR3 reads CSVVGTDSYEQYF. DNA of the CDR3: TGCAGCGTTGTAGGGACAGACTCCTACGAGCAGTACTTC.

The chain couples TRBV7-3 to TRBJ2-1; 9 bases match TRBD2. This CDR3 is 16 amino acids long. The V and J ends lost 4 bases and 4 bases, in that order; junction bases with no gene match: 8. The germline gives CDR1 SGHTA, CDR2 FQGTGA. The CDR3 is CASSWTTSGGYNEQFF. The DNA of the CDR3 is TGTGCCAGCAGCTGGACGACTAGCGGAGGGTACAATGAGCAGTTCTTC.

To note about this clone: Other DNA sequences in the sample encode the same CDR3. This chain joins TRBV9 and TRBJ2-1; no clear D. The V gene's germline CDR1 is SGDLS and CDR2 YYNGEE. The CDR3 runs 13 residues. V lost 0 bases and J 4 bases, leaving 5 bases between the germline ends. CDR3 region: CASSVDSYNEQFF. CDR3 nucleotide sequence: TGTGCCAGCAGCGTAGACTCTTACAATGAGCAGTTCTTC.

This CDR3 reads CASSEEGLADYNEQFF. DNA for the CDR3: TGTGCCAGCAGCGAGGAGGGGCTAGCGGATTACAATGAGCAGTTCTTC. V and J are TRBV9 and TRBJ2-1; 7 bases match TRBD2. With 3 bases clipped from V and 4 bases from J, the junction kept 10 bases outside the gene matches. The germline V gene encodes CDR1 SGDLS and CDR2 YYNGEE. The CDR3 consists of 16 residues. Combining the CDR3 with reference TRBV9 and TRBJ2-1 gives the whole variable domain DSGVTQTPKHLITATGQRVTLRCSPRSGDLSVYWYQQSLDQGLQFLIQYYNGEERAKGNILERFSAQQFPDLHSELNLSSLELGDSALYFCASSEEGLADYNEQFFGPGTRLTVL.

The chain employs TRBV27 and TRBJ2-1; 8 positions match TRBD1. Germline CDR1 MNHEY, CDR2 SMNVEV (reference sequence). The CDR3 extends over 13 amino acids. Trimming cost V 6 bases and J 6 bases; bases outside gene matches: 4. The CDR3 loop reads CASRTGVVNEQFF. Written as DNA, the CDR3 is TGTGCCAGCAGGACAGGGGTTGTCAATGAGCAGTTCTTC.

The CDR3: CASSKWGQGSYGYTF. The CDR3 DNA reads as TGTGCCAGCAGCAAATGGGGCCAGGGATCCTATGGCTACACCTTC. V gene TRBV5-6 combines with J gene TRBJ1-2; D is perhaps TRBD1 (5 bases). The germline V gene encodes CDR1 SGHDT and CDR2 YYEEEE. This CDR3 is 15 amino acids long. V lost 4 bases and J lost 4, with 17 bases in between. Looking up the rest from reference TRBV5-6 and TRBJ1-2 gives the full variable domain: DAGVTQSPTHLIKTRGQQVTLRCSPKSGHDTVSWYQQALGQGPQFIFQYYEEEERQRGNFPDRFSGHQFPNYSSELNVNALLLGDSALYLCASSKWGQGSYGYTFGSGTRLTVV.

This rearrangement joins TRBV25-1 to TRBJ2-2; no definite D call. Germline V gives CDR1 MGHDK, CDR2 SYGVNS. The germline V and J ends were trimmed by 5 bases and 3 bases, with 1 base remaining between them. The CDR3 runs 11 residues. This chain's CDR3 is CASSYTGELFF. In DNA form, the CDR3 reads TGTGCCAGCAGTTACACCGGGGAGCTGTTTTTT.

V gene TRBV5-1 combines with J gene TRBJ2-1, with TRBD2 matching 11 bases. This CDR3 has 19 amino acids. The V gene end was trimmed by 3 bases and the J gene end by 3 bases; junction bases not matched to a gene: 14. Germline lookup yields CDR1 SGHRS and CDR2 YFSETQ. The CDR3 sequence is CASSSERTSGPWGYNEQFF. The CDR3 coding sequence is TGCGCCAGCAGCTCCGAAAGGACTAGCGGGCCATGGGGCTACAATGAGCAGTTCTTC.

V is TRBV9 and J is TRBJ2-7; 7 bases are shared with TRBD1. There are 11 residues in the CDR3. V trimming: 5 bases; J trimming: 6 bases; junction bases outside the gene matches: 2. Germline assignment: CDR1 SGDLS and CDR2 YYNGEE. CDR3: CASSTGAEQYF. CDR3 bases: TGTGCCAGCAGTACAGGGGCCGAGCAGTACTTC.

This clone came up once. J is TRBJ2-1 and V is TRBV19; unclear D gene. Looked up from germline, CDR1 is LNHDA and CDR2 is SQIVND (reference sequence). V was shortened by 3 bases and J by 4 bases, with 7 bases between the two germline ends. CDR3 size: 13 residues. In DNA, the CDR3 is TGTGCCAGTAGTATGCTTCGGTACAATGAGCAGTTCTTC. It translates to CASSMLRYNEQFF.

The genes are TRBV27 and TRBJ1-5; the D gene is possibly TRBD1 (6 bases). V was cut by 2 bases and J by 6 bases, with 20 bases left in between. CDR3 length equals 17 residues. Germline values: CDR1 MNHEY, CDR2 SMNVEV (reference sequence). The CDR3 coding sequence is TGTGCCAGCAGTTTAGTCGGGGAGGGGGGCCTAGGTCAGCCCCAGCATTTT. This gives the protein CASSLVGEGGLGQPQHF.

The J gene is TRBJ2-7, the V gene TRBV11-2, with TRBD1 identical over 7 bases. The CDR3 runs to 14 residues. CDR1 is SGHAT and CDR2 is FQNNGV in the germline V gene. V was clipped by 5 bases and J by 2 bases; unmatched bases: 6. The CDR3 loop reads CASSPRDRPYEQYF. The CDR3 DNA is TGTGCCAGCAGCCCCCGGGACAGACCCTACGAGCAGTACTTC.

The genes are TRBV27 and TRBJ2-5, with TRBD2 matching over 13 bases. The CDR3 length is 14 residues. Germline V lookup: CDR1 MNHEY, CDR2 SMNVEV (reference sequence). V gave up 6 bases and J gave up 5 bases; unmatched junction bases: 3. As DNA, the CDR3 is TGTGCCAGCAGCCAGGGACTAGCGGGGGAGACCCAGTACTTC. Translating it yields CASSQGLAGETQYF.

This sequence joins TRBV7-9 and TRBJ2-1; 9 nucleotides align to TRBD1. The V and J ends lost 7 bases and 3 bases, in that order; junction bases with no gene match: 7. Germline V gives CDR1 SEHNR, CDR2 FQNEAQ (reference sequence). The CDR3 spans 15 residues. CDR3 nucleotides: TGTGCCAGCATCGGACAGGGGCGATTCTACAATGAGCAGTTCTTC. Translation: CASIGQGRFYNEQFF.

V gene TRBV9 combines with J gene TRBJ2-7, with TRBD1 matching over 10 bases. V gave up 3 bases and J gave up 4 bases; unmatched junction bases: 1. This CDR3 has 13 residues. Germline assignment: CDR1 SGDLS and CDR2 YYNGEE. CDR3 sequence (DNA): TGTGCCAGCAGCGGGGGACAGGGGTACGAGCAGTACTTC. This encodes CASSGGQGYEQYF.

This clone showed up just a few times. This chain links TRBV5-4 with TRBJ2-7; D is perhaps TRBD1 (6 bases). This CDR3 region has 16 residues. Germline CDR1 is SGHNT and CDR2 is YYREEE (reference sequence). V was pared by 4 bases and J by 0 bases, with 17 bases between. CDR3 bases: TGTGCCAGCAGCCAAGACAGGCTTTCCCCCTCCTACGAGCAGTACTTC. It specifies CASSQDRLSPSYEQYF. The complete variable domain, with remaining parts taken from reference TRBV5-4 and TRBJ2-7, reads ETGVTQSPTHLIKTRGQQVTLRCSSQSGHNTVSWYQQALGQGPQFIFQYYREEENGRGNFPPRFSGLQFPNYSSELNVNALELDDSALYLCASSQDRLSPSYEQYFGPGTRLTVT.

V gene TRBV4-1 combines with J gene TRBJ2-7; D unclear. Per the germline V gene, CDR1 is MGHRA and CDR2 is YSYEKL. CDR3 length: 13 residues. Between the trimmed V and J ends, which lost 1 base and 2 bases, there was a span of 6 bases. The CDR3 loop reads CASSQGDTYEQYF. In DNA form, the CDR3 reads TGCGCCAGCAGCCAAGGCGACACCTACGAGCAGTACTTC.